The text below deals with one T cell receptor beta chain. The target antigen is unknown. Vbeta (60) and Jbeta (13) primers were used in the PCR. Assay used: immunoSEQ multiplex PCR; TCRdb lists only in-frame clones, some missing. This sample has over 150,000 clones, with approximately 84% found just once. The donors comprised healthy bone marrow donors. The source of the sample is a study of cytomegalovirus exposure and HLA in healthy donors. Across the whole study: Tens of millions of unique TCRs, all from HLA-typed donors, were included in an early release of the data. Whole-study findings and limits: More than 150 TCR beta chains were listed as cytomegalovirus-associated. There were some V segments, including TRBV6-2 and TRBV6-3, excluded as indistinguishable.

CDR3 size: 15 residues. The germline V and J ends were trimmed by 4 bases and 0 bases, with 13 bases remaining between them. Per germline, CDR1 SGHNT and CDR2 YYREEE (reference sequence). Sequenced sample: PBMCs. This clonotype was obtained from a man aged 25 to 40 in good health and CMV-seropositive. This chain links TRBV5-4 with TRBJ2-5; D not resolved. The CDR3 reads CASSPEAVYQETQYF. DNA of the CDR3: TGTGCCAGCAGCCCCGAGGCGGTCTACCAAGAGACCCAGTACTTC.